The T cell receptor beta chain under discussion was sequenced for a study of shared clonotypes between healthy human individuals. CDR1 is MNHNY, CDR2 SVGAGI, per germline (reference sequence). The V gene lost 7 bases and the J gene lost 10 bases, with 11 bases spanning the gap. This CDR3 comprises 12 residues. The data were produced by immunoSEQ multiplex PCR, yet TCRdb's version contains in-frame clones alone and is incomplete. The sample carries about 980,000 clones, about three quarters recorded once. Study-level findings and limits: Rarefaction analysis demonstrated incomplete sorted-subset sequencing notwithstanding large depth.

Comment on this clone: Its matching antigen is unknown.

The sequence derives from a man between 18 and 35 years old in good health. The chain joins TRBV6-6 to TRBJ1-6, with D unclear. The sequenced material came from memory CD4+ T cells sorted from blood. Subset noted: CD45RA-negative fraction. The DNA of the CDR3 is TGTGCCAGCAAATCCCTGGAGTCACCCCTCCACTTT. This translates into CASKSLESPLHF.